Following are 2 T cell receptor beta chains from one sample sequenced in a study of blood T cell repertoires in COVID-19. Data came from immunoSEQ multiplex PCR; TCRdb stores just in-frame clones and leaves some out. The sample consists of about 200,000 clones, around 84% of them appearing once. Sequencing was done on a sample of peripheral blood. These receptor sequences come from a man aged 50-60 years with active or convalescent COVID-19.

The chain joins TRBV29-1 to TRBJ2-3, with D maybe TRBD2 (6 bases). Looked up from germline, CDR1 is SQVTM and CDR2 is ANQGSEA. The length of the CDR3 is 12 residues. Trimming cost V 6 bases and J 0 bases, with 7 bases left between them. CDR3 loop: CSVGTSTDTQYF. In DNA form, the CDR3 reads TGCAGCGTCGGGACTAGCACAGATACGCAGTATTTT.

This chain joins TRBV2 and TRBJ1-5; 9 bases fit TRBD1. Trimming at V came to 7 bases and at J to 1 base, leaving 2 bases not matched to a gene. Germline lookup yields CDR1 SNHLY and CDR2 FYNNEI. The CDR3 totals 14 residues. CDR3 amino acids: CASTGTGSNQPQHF. CDR3 sequence (DNA): TGTGCCAGCACCGGGACAGGGAGCAATCAGCCCCAGCATTTT. Based on the CDR3 plus reference TRBV2 and TRBJ1-5, the full variable domain is EPEVTQTPSHQVTQMGQEVILRCVPISNHLYFYWYRQILGQKVEFLVSFYNNEISEKSEIFDDQFSVERPDGSNFTLKIRSTKLEDSAMYFCASTGTGSNQPQHFGDGTRLSIL.